This passage covers 19 T cell receptor beta chains from one sample sequenced in a study of tissue T cells after allogeneic stem cell transplantation. Sequencing used immunoSEQ multiplex PCR; TCRdb keeps in-frame clones, though not all of them. The repertoire has 20,000 to 25,000 clones, 55% to 75% of them found once; the top ten carry 0.65% to 0.75%. The sample was spleen. Receptors originate from a female BALB/c mouse in good health. The strain bears MHC haplotype H2-d.

On this clone: Gene names follow the mouse nomenclature. Read data end 1 residue before the CDR3 end; the end is taken from the germline J gene. The rearrangement uses TRBV4 and TRBJ1-6; unclear D gene. TRBJ1-6 is sorted into the ORF group, with uncertain function. Germline loops: CDR1 LGHDT, CDR2 YNNKQL (reference sequence). Trimming stripped 5 bases from V and 0 bases from J, with 2 bases between. The CDR3 runs 13 residues. This chain's CDR3 is CASSGSYNSPLYF. The DNA read from the CDR3 is TGTGCCAGCAGCGGTTCCTATAATTCGCCCCTCTAC.

On this clone itself: The gene names here belong to mouse. The read halts 1 residue ahead of the CDR3 end, with the missing end drawn from the germline J gene. The chain joins TRBV1 to TRBJ2-3; D ambiguous. The V end was cut by 7 bases, the J end by 0 bases, with 8 bases between. Germline V gene sequence: CDR1 NSQYPW, CDR2 LRSPGD (reference sequence). The CDR3 spans 13 residues. The CDR3 DNA, read in part, is TGCACCTGCACCCCTCTTAGTGCAGAAACGCTGTAT. As protein: CTCTPLSAETLY. The entire CDR3 is CTCTPLSAETLYF.

Details on this clone: Mouse germline and gene names are used. The read halts 1 residue ahead of the CDR3 end, with the missing end drawn from the germline J gene. The rearrangement joins TRBV13-3 to TRBJ1-2; 7 bases align to TRBD1. The V gene end was trimmed by 2 bases and the J gene end by 0 bases; junction bases not matched to a gene: 1. Germline assignment: CDR1 NNHDY and CDR2 SYVADS. The CDR3 runs 14 residues. The CDR3 protein is CASSEGTANSDYTF. Incomplete CDR3 DNA: TGTGCCAGCAGTGAGGGGACAGCAAACTCCGACTACACC.

A word on this clone: The genes are named according to mouse. The read halts 1 residue ahead of the CDR3 end, with the missing end drawn from the germline J gene. The chain uses TRBV13-2 and TRBJ2-1; 13 nucleotides match TRBD2. Trimming took 2 bases from V and 5 from J; bases not matched to a gene: 7. The CDR3 runs to 17 residues. The germline V gene encodes CDR1 NNHNN and CDR2 SYGAGS (reference sequence). CDR3: CASGEPGLGGVHAEQFF. CDR3 bases read: TGTGCCAGCGGTGAACCGGGACTGGGGGGGGTCCATGCTGAGCAGTTC.

Concerning this clone: The gene symbols are mouse symbols. With the read ending 1 residue before the CDR3 end, the germline J gene is used to fill in that end. The V gene is TRBV16, the J gene TRBJ1-2; a possible D gene is TRBD1 (5 bases). Trimming left V 1 base short and J 3 bases short, with 6 bases between. The CDR3 contains 13 residues. CDR1 SGHSA and CDR2 FRNQAP come from the germline V gene. CDR3 bases read: TGTGCAAGCAGCTTAGGGGGGGACTCCGACTACACC. Protein: CASSLGGDSDYT. The entire CDR3 protein reads CASSLGGDSDYTF.

With regard to this clone: All gene names here are mouse names. The CDR3 bases that were read are TGCACCTGCAGTGCACTCTGGGGGGGCTATGCTGAGCAGTTC. This gives the protein CTCSALWGGYAEQF. In full, the CDR3 reads CTCSALWGGYAEQFF. The chain recombines TRBV1 with TRBJ2-1, with 9 bases aligning to TRBD2. Read data end 1 residue before the CDR3 end; the end is taken from the germline J gene. The V and J ends lost 2 bases and 3 bases, in that order; junction bases with no gene match: 2. The CDR3 is 15 amino acids. Per the germline V gene, CDR1 is NSQYPW and CDR2 is LRSPGD (reference sequence).

Concerning this clone itself: Gene names and germline match the mouse. The CDR3 end falls 1 residue outside the read, so it is completed with the germline J gene. The J gene is TRBJ1-3, the V gene TRBV13-1, with D hard to call. Germline CDR1 reads NSHNY; CDR2 reads SYGAGN. V was shortened by 0 bases and J by 0 bases, with 7 bases between the two germline ends. This CDR3 has 15 amino acids. The CDR3 spells CASSDGADSGNTLYF. Partial CDR3 DNA: TGTGCCAGCAGTGATGGGGCAGATTCTGGAAATACGCTCTAT.

Details on this clone: Gene names refer to mouse genes. The missing CDR3 end, 1 residue past where the read stops, is filled in from the germline J gene. The chain links TRBV1 to TRBJ1-6; no clear D. TRBJ1-6 is placed among ORFs of uncertain function. The germline V gene has CDR1 NSQYPW and CDR2 LRSPGD (reference sequence). This CDR3 has 14 amino acids. The germline V and J ends were trimmed by 2 bases and 1 base, with 3 bases remaining between them. The sequenced CDR3 bases are TGCACCTGCAGTGCAAGGTCCTATAATTCGCCCCTCTAC. The encoded protein is CTCSARSYNSPLY. The whole CDR3 region reads CTCSARSYNSPLYF.

Remarks on this clone: The listed genes are named as in mouse. The CDR3 is cut off 1 residue early in the read; its end comes from the germline J gene. V usage is TRBV1 and J usage is TRBJ2-4, with D uncertain. Trimming took off 7 bases at V and 1 base at J, with 6 bases between the two ends. This CDR3 contains 12 residues. Germline CDR1 reads NSQYPW; CDR2 reads LRSPGD (reference sequence). The CDR3 loop reads CTCMGGQNTLYF. Partial CDR3 DNA: TGCACCTGCATGGGAGGTCAAAACACCTTGTAC.

A word on this clone: Gene names follow the mouse nomenclature. The CDR3 extends 1 residue past the end of the read, so its final part is completed from the germline J gene. V usage is TRBV13-3 and J usage is TRBJ1-6, with a possible D match to TRBD1 (6 bases). TRBJ1-6 is classed as an ORF, of uncertain function. The CDR3 extends over 13 amino acids. Trimming took off 6 bases at V and 6 bases at J, with 10 bases between the two ends. Germline V gene data show CDR1 as NNHDY and CDR2 as SYVADS. The part of the CDR3 DNA that was read is TGTGCCAGCATCCACAGGGCTAATTCGCCCCTCTAC. The encoded protein is CASIHRANSPLY. The entire CDR3 reads CASIHRANSPLYF.

A remark on this clone: Gene names denote mouse genes. The read ends 1 residue before the CDR3 terminus; that terminus is restored from the germline J gene. The chain recombines TRBV30 with TRBJ1-1; 9 bases are a match to TRBD1. CDR3 length: 12 residues. Trimming removed 4 bases from V and 4 bases from J; junction bases left unmatched: 1. The V gene's germline CDR1 is SQVVS and CDR2 ANEGSEA. The part of the CDR3 DNA that was read is TGTAGTTCTAAGACAGGGGGCACAGAAGTCTTC. This translates into CSSKTGGTEVF. The whole CDR3 reads CSSKTGGTEVFF.

This clone was observed a handful of times. The gene names here belong to mouse. The read ends 1 residue shy of where the CDR3 ends; the end is completed using the germline J gene. The rearrangement uses TRBV1 and TRBJ2-7; D not resolved. CDR1 and CDR2 (germline): NSQYPW, LRSPGD (reference sequence). The ends were cut back, 0 bases at V and 4 bases at J, with 4 bases in the middle. The CDR3 runs to 12 residues. The CDR3: CTCSAEGYEQYF. Incomplete CDR3 DNA: TGCACCTGCAGTGCAGAGGGTTATGAACAGTAC.

Regarding this clone: The genes are named according to mouse. Sequencing ends 1 residue short of the CDR3 end; the germline J gene provides the rest. The chain is built from TRBV5 and TRBJ2-3, with 8 bases identical to TRBD2. V lost 1 base to trimming and J lost 2 bases; unmatched junction nucleotides: 2. Germline assignment: CDR1 LGHNA and CDR2 YNLKQL (reference sequence). The CDR3 is 15 amino acids. The sequenced CDR3 bases are TGTGCCAGCAGCCAAGGGGGGGGCGCTGCAGAAACGCTGTAT. It is translated as CASSQGGGAAETLY. The complete CDR3 protein is CASSQGGGAAETLYF.

Turning to this clone: Genes and germline come from the mouse. With the read ending 1 residue before the CDR3 end, the germline J gene is used to fill in that end. The chain links TRBV13-1 to TRBJ2-3, with no clear D. Germline V gives CDR1 NSHNY, CDR2 SYGAGN. The CDR3 is 12 residues long. The germline V and J ends were trimmed by 5 bases and 0 bases, with 4 bases remaining between them. The CDR3 sequence: CASRASAETLYF. The sequenced part of the CDR3 DNA is TGTGCCAGCAGAGCTAGTGCAGAAACGCTGTAT.

On this clone itself: Here the gene names and germline are mouse. The missing CDR3 end, 1 residue past where the read stops, is filled in from the germline J gene. This chain uses TRBV4 with TRBJ2-1; 11 bases fit TRBD2. J gave up 7 bases and V 6 bases, and 5 bases lay outside the gene matches. There are 14 residues in the CDR3. Per germline, CDR1 LGHDT and CDR2 YNNKQL (reference sequence). The CDR3 region is CASRSTGGAAEQFF. CDR3 bases read: TGTGCCAGCAGATCCACTGGGGGGGCAGCTGAGCAGTTC.

This clone was observed a single time. Gene names are the mouse ones. The CDR3 end lies 1 residue beyond the end of the read and is filled in from the germline J gene. The chain has TRBV2 and TRBJ2-5, with D possibly TRBD1 on 6 matching bases. Germline CDR1 LGHNA, CDR2 YSYQKL. Trimming cost V 0 bases and J 3 bases, with 13 bases left between them. This CDR3 spans 16 amino acids. The CDR3 DNA, read in part, is TGTGCCAGCAGCCAAGATCTGAGGGGACAACAAGACACCCAGTAC. It translates to CASSQDLRGQQDTQY. The CDR3 reads in full as CASSQDLRGQQDTQYF.

This clone was observed a few times. Germline and genes here are mouse. The read finishes 1 residue shy of the CDR3 end, and the germline J gene is used to complete it. This chain connects TRBV19 to TRBJ1-3; 10 bases map to TRBD1. The J segment lost 3 bases and the V segment lost 5 bases, leaving 5 bases of the junction unmatched. CDR1 and CDR2 from the germline V gene are FNHDT and SITEND (reference sequence). This CDR3 region has 15 residues. CDR3 sequence: CASSNRDRGGNTLYF. The covered CDR3 bases are TGTGCCAGCAGCAACCGGGACAGGGGTGGAAATACGCTCTAT.

To note about this clone: The genes are named according to mouse. The read ends 1 residue early relative to the CDR3; the germline J gene fills the gap. The chain uses TRBV13-1 and TRBJ2-1; possible D gene TRBD1, 6 bases. V dropped 0 bases and J dropped 6 bases, with 10 bases sitting between them. Germline CDR1 NSHNY, CDR2 SYGAGN. The CDR3 totals 14 residues. The CDR3 sequence is CASSDGGRGAEQFF. The sequenced CDR3 bases are TGTGCCAGCAGTGATGGGGGCAGGGGTGCTGAGCAGTTC.

Turning to this clone: Mouse names are used for the genes. The read ends 1 residue early relative to the CDR3; the germline J gene fills the gap. The chain joins TRBV31 to TRBJ2-1; 8 nucleotides agree with TRBD2. Trimming removed 1 base from V and 6 bases from J; junction bases left unmatched: 2. In germline, CDR1 is GKSSPN, CDR2 SITVG. The CDR3 spans 13 residues. The CDR3 bases that were read are TGTGCCTGGAGTCCGGGGACTGGTGCTGAGCAGTTC. This sequence encodes CAWSPGTGAEQF. The entire CDR3 sequence reads CAWSPGTGAEQFF.